This T cell receptor (beta chain) comes out of a study of T cell repertoires in cytomegalovirus infection. TCRdb analysed the reads with MiXCR anew, one entry per CDR3 protein. The sample lists some 400,000 distinct CDR3 sequences, over 15% occurring once. Germline V CDR1 and CDR2: DFQATT, SNEGSKA (reference sequence). Losses at the gene ends were 8 bases for V and 1 base for J; bases not matched to a gene: 4. The CDR3 is made up of 12 amino acids. The rearrangement joins TRBV20-1 to TRBJ2-5, with 7 bases lining up with TRBD1. The clonotype originates from a human donor in good health (CMV status not recorded). Some clones in this sample may be carry-over from other donors' samples. Sequencing was done on a sample of PBMCs. The CDR3 protein is CSPGQTQETQYF. The CDR3, as DNA: TGCAGTCCGGGACAGACCCAAGAGACCCAGTACTTC.